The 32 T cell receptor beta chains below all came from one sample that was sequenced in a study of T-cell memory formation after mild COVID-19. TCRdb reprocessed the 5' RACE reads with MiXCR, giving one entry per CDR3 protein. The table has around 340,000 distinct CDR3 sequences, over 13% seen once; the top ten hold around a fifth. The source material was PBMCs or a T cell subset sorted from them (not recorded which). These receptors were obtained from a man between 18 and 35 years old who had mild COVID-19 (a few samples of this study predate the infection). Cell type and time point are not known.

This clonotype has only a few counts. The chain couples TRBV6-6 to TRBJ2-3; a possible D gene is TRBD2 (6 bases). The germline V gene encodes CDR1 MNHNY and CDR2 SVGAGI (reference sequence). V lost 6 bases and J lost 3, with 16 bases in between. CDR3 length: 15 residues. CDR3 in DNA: TGTGCCAGCAGGAAACGGGGGACGGGGACAGATACGCAGTATTTT. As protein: CASRKRGTGTDTQYF.

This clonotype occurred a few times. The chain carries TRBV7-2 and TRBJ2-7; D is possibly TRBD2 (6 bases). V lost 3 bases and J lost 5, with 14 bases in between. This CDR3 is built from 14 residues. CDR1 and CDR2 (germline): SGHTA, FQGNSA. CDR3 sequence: CASSFRQWGDEQYF. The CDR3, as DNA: TGTGCCAGCAGCTTCCGTCAGTGGGGGGACGAGCAGTACTTC.

Here the CDR3 DNA reads TGTGCCGGCAAAGGGGATTTCAGCTCCTACGAGCAGTACGTC. Its protein product is CAGKGDFSSYEQYV. The gene calls are TRBV9 and TRBJ2-7, with TRBD1 as a possible D gene (5 bases). Trimming shortened V by 10 bases and J by 0 bases, and 17 bases separated the two germline ends. The CDR3 extends over 14 amino acids. Germline V CDR1 and CDR2: SGDLS, YYNGEE.

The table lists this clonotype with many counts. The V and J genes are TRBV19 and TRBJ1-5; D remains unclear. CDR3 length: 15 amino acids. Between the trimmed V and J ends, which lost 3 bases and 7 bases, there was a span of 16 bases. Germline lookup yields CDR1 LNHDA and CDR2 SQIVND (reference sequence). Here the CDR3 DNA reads TGTGCCAGTAGTATCGGCTCATTTTCGGGGCAGCCCCAGCATTTT. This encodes CASSIGSFSGQPQHF.

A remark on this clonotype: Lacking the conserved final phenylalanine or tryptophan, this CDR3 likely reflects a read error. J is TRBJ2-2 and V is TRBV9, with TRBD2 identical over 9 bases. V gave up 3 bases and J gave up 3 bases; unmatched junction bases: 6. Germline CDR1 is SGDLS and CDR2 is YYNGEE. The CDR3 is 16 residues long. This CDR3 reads CASSALRGRDTGELFI. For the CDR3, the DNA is TGTGCCAGCAGCGCCCTCCGCGGGAGGGACACCGGGGAGCTGTTTATT.

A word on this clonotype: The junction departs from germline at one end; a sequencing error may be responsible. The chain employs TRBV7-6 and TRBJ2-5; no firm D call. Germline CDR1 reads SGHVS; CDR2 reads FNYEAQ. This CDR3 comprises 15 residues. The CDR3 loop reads CASSSSRASQESQYF. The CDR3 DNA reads TGTGCCAGCAGCTCCAGCCGGGCATCCCAAGAGTCCCAGTACTTC.

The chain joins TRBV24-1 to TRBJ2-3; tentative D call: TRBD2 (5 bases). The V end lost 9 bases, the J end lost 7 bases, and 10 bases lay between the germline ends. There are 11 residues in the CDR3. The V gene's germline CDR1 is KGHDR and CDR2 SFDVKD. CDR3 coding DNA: TGTGCCACCGGAGGAGGTTATACGCAGTATTTT. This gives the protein CATGGGYTQYF.

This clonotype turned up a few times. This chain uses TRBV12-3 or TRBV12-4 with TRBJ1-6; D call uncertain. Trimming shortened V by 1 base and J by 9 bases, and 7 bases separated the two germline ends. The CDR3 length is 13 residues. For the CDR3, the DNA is TGTGCCAGCAGTTTAGTATCCCCTTCACCCCTCCACTTT. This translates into CASSLVSPSPLHF.

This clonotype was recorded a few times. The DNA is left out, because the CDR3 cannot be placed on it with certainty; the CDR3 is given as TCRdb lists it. The CDR3 loop reads CASSGLSGRANTEAFF. V and J are TRBV7-9 and TRBJ1-1; no DNA check was done on the table's D call, TRBD1. CDR1 SEHNR and CDR2 FQNEAQ come from the germline V gene (reference sequence). The length of the CDR3 is 16 amino acids, counting both ends.

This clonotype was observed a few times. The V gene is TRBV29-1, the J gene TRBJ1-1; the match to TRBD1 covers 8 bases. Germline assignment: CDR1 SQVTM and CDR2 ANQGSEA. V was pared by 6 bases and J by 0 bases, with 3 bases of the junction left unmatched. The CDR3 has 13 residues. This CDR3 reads CSVQGQVNTEAFF. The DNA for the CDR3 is TGCAGCGTGCAGGGACAGGTGAACACTGAAGCTTTCTTT. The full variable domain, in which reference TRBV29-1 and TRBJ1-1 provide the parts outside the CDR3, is SAVISQKPSRDICQRGTSLTIQCQVDSQVTMMFWYRQQPGQSLTLIATANQGSEATYESGFVIDKFPISRPNLTFSTLTVSNMSPEDSSIYLCSVQGQVNTEAFFGQGTRLTVV.

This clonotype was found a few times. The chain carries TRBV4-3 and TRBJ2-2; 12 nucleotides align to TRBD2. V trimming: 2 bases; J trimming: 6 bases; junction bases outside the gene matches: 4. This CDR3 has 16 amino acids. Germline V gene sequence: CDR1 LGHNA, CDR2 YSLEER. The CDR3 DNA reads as TGCGCCAGCAGCCAATACGCTAGCGGGGGGGCCGGGGAGCTGTTTTTT. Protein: CASSQYASGGAGELFF.

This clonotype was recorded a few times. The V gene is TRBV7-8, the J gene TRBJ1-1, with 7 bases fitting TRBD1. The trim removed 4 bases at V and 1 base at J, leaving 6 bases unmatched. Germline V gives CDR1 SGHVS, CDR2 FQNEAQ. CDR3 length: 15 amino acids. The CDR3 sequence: CASSSWDSQNTEAFF. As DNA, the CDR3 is TGTGCCAGCAGCTCCTGGGACAGCCAGAACACTGAAGCTTTCTTT.

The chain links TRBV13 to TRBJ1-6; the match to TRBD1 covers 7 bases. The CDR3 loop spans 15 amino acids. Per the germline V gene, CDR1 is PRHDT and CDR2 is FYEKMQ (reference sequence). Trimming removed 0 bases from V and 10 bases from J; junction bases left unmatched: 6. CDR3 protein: CASSLGWGTASPLHF. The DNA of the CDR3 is TGTGCCAGCAGCTTAGGTTGGGGGACAGCCTCACCCCTCCACTTT. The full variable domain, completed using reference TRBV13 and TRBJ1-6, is AAGVIQSPRHLIKEKRETATLKCYPIPRHDTVYWYQQGPGQDPQFLISFYEKMQSDKGSIPDRFSAQQFSDYHSELNMSSLELGDSALYFCASSLGWGTASPLHFGNGTRLTVT.

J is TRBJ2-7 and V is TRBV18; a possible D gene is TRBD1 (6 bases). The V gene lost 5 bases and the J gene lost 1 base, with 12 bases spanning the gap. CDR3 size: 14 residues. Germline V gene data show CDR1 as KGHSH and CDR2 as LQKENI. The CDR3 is CASSDSTGSYEQYV. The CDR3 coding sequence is TGTGCCAGCTCAGACTCAACAGGGTCCTACGAGCAGTACGTC.

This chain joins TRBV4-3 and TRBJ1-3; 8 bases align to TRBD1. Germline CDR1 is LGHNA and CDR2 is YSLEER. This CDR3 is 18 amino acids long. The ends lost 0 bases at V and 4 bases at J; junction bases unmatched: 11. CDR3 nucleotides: TGCGCCAGCAGCCAAGATTTCTTTGGGCAGGGGGCGGGAAACACCATATATTTT. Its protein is CASSQDFFGQGAGNTIYF.

For the CDR3, the DNA is TGCAGCGTTGAAGTTCGGGGTCGCTACGAGCAGTACTTC. Translated, it gives CSVEVRGRYEQYF. V usage is TRBV29-1 and J usage is TRBJ2-7; tentatively, D is TRBD2 (5 bases). The CDR3 is 13 amino acids. Germline loops: CDR1 SQVTM, CDR2 ANQGSEA. V shed 1 base and J shed 3 bases, with 10 bases lying between them.

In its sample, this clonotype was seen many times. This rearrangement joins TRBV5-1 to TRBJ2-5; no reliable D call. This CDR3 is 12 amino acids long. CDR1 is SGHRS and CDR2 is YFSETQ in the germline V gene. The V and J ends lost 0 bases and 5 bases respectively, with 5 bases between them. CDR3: CASSLGSETQYF. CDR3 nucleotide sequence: TGCGCCAGCAGCTTGGGATCGGAGACCCAGTACTTC.

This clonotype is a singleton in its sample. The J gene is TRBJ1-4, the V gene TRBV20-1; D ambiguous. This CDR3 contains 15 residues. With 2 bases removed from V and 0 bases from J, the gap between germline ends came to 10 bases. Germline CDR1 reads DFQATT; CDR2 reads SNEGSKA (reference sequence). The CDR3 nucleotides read TGCAGTGCTAGACAGAGCCCACCAACTAATGAAAAACTGTTTTTT. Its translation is CSARQSPPTNEKLFF.

The CDR3 is CASSPQPSGGSFYGYTF. In DNA form, the CDR3 reads TGTGCCAGCTCACCACAACCGTCGGGGGGCTCCTTCTATGGCTACACCTTC. This chain connects TRBV18 to TRBJ1-2, with D maybe TRBD1 (6 bases). The CDR3 is made up of 17 amino acids. Trimming took 1 base from V and 4 from J, leaving 19 bases between them. Germline assignment: CDR1 KGHSH and CDR2 LQKENI.

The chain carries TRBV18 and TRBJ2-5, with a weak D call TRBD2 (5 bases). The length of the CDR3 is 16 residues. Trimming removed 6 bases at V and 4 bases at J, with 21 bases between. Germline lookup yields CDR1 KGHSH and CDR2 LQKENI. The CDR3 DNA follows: TGTGCCAGCTCCCAAATCGAGGAGGAAGGGATAGAGACCCAGTACTTC. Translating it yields CASSQIEEEGIETQYF.

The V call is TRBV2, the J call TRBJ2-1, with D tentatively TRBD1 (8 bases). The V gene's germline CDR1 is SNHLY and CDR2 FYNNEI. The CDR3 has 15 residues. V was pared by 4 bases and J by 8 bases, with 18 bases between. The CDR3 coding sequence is TGTGCCAGCAGTGTAGGACAGGGAGGGGGGGATGAGCAGTTCTTC. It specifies CASSVGQGGGDEQFF.

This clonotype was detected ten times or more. This CDR3 reads CASSLAGGKDTQYF. CDR3 bases: TGCGCCAGCAGCTTGGCCGGAGGAAAAGATACGCAGTATTTT. The J gene is TRBJ2-3, the V gene TRBV5-1, with D possibly being TRBD2 (5 bases). The ends were cut back, 0 bases at V and 5 bases at J, with 10 bases in the middle. Germline assignment: CDR1 SGHRS and CDR2 YFSETQ. The CDR3 extends over 14 amino acids.

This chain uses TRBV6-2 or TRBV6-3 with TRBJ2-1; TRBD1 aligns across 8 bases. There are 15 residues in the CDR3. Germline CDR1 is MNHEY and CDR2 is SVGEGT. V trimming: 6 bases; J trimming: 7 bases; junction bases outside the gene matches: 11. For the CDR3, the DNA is TGTGCCAGCAGGAATCCGGGACAGGCCCCTAATGAGCAGTTCTTC. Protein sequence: CASRNPGQAPNEQFF.

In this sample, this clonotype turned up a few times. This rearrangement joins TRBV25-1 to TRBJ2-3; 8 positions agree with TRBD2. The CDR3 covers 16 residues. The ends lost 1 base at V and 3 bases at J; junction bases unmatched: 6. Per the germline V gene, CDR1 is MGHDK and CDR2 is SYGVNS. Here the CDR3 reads CASSESRRGVTDTQYF. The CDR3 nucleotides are TGTGCCAGCAGTGAATCACGGCGGGGGGTAACAGATACGCAGTATTTT.

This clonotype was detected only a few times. CDR3 nucleotides: TGTGCCAGCAGTTACTCCCGTACTCGGGGCGAGTTCAATGAAGCTTTCTTT. Protein: CASSYSRTRGEFNEAFF. This rearrangement joins TRBV6-2 or TRBV6-3 to TRBJ1-1, with a tentative D call TRBD1 (5 bases). The V end lost 0 bases, the J end lost 7 bases, and 21 bases lay between the germline ends. The germline CDR1 and CDR2 sequences are MNHEY and SVGEGT. The CDR3 totals 17 residues.

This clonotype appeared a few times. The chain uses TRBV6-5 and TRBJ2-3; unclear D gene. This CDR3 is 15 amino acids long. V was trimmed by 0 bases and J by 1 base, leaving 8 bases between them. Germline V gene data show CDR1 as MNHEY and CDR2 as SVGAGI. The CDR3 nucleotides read TGTGCCAGCAGTTACTCGACTTGGGGCACAGATACGCAGTATTTT. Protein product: CASSYSTWGTDTQYF.

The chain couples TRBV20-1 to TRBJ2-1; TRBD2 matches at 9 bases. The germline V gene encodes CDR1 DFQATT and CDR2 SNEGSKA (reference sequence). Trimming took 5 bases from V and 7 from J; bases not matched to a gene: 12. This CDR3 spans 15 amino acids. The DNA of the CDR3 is TGCAGTGCTCCCTCCCCGATAAGCGGGGGGAATGAGCAGTTCTTC. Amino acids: CSAPSPISGGNEQFF.

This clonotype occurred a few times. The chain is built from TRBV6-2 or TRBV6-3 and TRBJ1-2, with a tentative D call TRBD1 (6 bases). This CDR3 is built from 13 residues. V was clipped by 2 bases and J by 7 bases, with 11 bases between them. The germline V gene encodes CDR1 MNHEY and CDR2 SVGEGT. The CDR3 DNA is TGTGCCAGCAGTTACCCACAGGGATTTGGCTACACCTTC. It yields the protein CASSYPQGFGYTF.

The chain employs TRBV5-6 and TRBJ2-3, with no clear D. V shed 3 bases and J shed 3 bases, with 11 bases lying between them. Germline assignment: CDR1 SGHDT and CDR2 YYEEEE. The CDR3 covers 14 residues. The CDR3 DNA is TGTGCCAGCAGCTCGGGTCTAGAAACAGATACGCAGTATTTT. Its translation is CASSSGLETDTQYF.

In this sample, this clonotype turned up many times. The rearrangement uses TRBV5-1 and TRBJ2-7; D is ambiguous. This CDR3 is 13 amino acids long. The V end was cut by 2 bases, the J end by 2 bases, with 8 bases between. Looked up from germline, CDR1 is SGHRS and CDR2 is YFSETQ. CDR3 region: CASSFTAAYEQYF. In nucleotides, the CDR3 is TGCGCCAGCAGCTTCACAGCCGCCTACGAGCAGTACTTC.

CDR3 DNA sequence: TGCGCCAGCAGTGGTTCCCGCAACAATCAGCCCCAGCATTTT. Residues: CASSGSRNNQPQHF. This chain connects TRBV10-2 to TRBJ1-5; D remains unclear. Per germline, CDR1 WSHSY and CDR2 SAAADI. V was shortened by 4 bases and J by 3 bases, with 10 bases between the two germline ends. This CDR3 has 14 residues.

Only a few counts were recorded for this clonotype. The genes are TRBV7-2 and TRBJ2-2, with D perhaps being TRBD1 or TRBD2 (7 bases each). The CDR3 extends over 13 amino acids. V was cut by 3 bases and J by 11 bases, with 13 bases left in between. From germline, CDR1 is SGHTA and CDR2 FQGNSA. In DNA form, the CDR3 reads TGTGCCAGCAGCTTCCAGGGGGGGTATGAGCTGTTTTTT. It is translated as CASSFQGGYELFF.